The rows below give T cell receptor beta chains drawn from one sample of a study of blood T cell repertoires in COVID-19. Sequencing was performed with immunoSEQ multiplex PCR; in TCRdb, only in-frame clones are kept and a portion is missing. The table lists some 140,000 clones, about 80% of them singletons. Sequencing was performed on peripheral blood. The receptors originated from a man in his sixties with acute or convalescent COVID-19. Each CDR3 is given with its conserved first and last residue. Each record gives: V gene, clone size, D gene, J gene, CDR3 protein, CDR3 DNA. A D gene is named only where the DNA matches it firmly. Rows give clone size only sometimes, using once, few, many, or a class for an expanded clone.

>TRBV12-3/TRBV12-4|-|-|TRBJ2-7
CASRSVSYEQYF
TGTGCCAGCAGGTCGGTGTCCTACGAGCAGTACTTC
>TRBV2|-|-|TRBJ2-5
CATLRTVLETQYF
TGTGCCACCTTGAGAACAGTTTTAGAGACCCAGTACTTC
>TRBV30|-|-|TRBJ1-1
CAWTKLQGYSSPEAFF
TGTGCCTGGACCAAACTACAGGGCTACTCGAGCCCTGAAGCTTTCTTT
>TRBV30|-|-|TRBJ1-1
CAWTPGGRTEAFF
TGTGCCTGGACACCTGGGGGGAGGACTGAAGCTTTCTTT
>TRBV5-6|few|-|TRBJ1-6
CASSSTRGTYNSPLHF
TGTGCCAGCAGCTCGACGCGGGGGACCTATAATTCACCCCTCCACTTT
>TRBV4-2|-|-|TRBJ2-2
CASSLSGGTGVSGELFF
TGTGCCAGCAGCCTGAGCGGGGGGACAGGGGTATCCGGGGAGCTGTTTTTT
>TRBV6-5|once|-|TRBJ1-1
CASSPGPATEAFF
TGTGCCAGCAGTCCAGGGCCGGCCACTGAAGCTTTCTTT
>TRBV5-1|-|-|TRBJ2-2
CASSVPNPSEGELFF
TGCGCCAGCAGCGTCCCGAACCCGAGTGAGGGGGAGCTGTTTTTT
>TRBV6-5|-|-|TRBJ1-6
CASSSGPTNSPLHF
TGTGCCAGCAGTTCAGGGCCTACAAATTCACCCCTCCACTTT
>TRBV19|few|TRBD2|TRBJ2-5
CASSIGLAGLTQETQYF
TGTGCCAGTAGTATCGGACTAGCGGGCCTAACCCAAGAGACCCAGTACTTC
>TRBV19|-|TRBD2|TRBJ2-1
CGSGNNYNEQFF
TGTGGAAGCGGGAATAACTACAATGAGCAGTTCTTC
>TRBV19|-|-|TRBJ1-6
CASSTVRGSSPLHF
TGTGCCAGTAGTACCGTCAGGGGTAGTTCACCCCTCCACTTT
>TRBV30|-|-|TRBJ1-4
CAWRDHGGTNEKLFF
TGTGCCTGGAGGGACCACGGGGGAACTAATGAAAAACTGTTTTTT
>TRBV19|once|TRBD2|TRBJ2-1
CASNPAGGLYNEQFF
TGTGCCAGTAATCCAGCGGGAGGACTCTACAATGAGCAGTTCTTC
>TRBV7-2|-|-|TRBJ2-7
CASSLAQSETGPYEQYF
TGTGCCAGCAGCTTAGCGCAATCGGAGACAGGCCCCTACGAGCAGTACTTC
>TRBV6-6|-|TRBD2|TRBJ2-1
CASSRLATNEQFF
TGTGCCAGCAGCCGACTAGCAACCAATGAGCAGTTCTTC